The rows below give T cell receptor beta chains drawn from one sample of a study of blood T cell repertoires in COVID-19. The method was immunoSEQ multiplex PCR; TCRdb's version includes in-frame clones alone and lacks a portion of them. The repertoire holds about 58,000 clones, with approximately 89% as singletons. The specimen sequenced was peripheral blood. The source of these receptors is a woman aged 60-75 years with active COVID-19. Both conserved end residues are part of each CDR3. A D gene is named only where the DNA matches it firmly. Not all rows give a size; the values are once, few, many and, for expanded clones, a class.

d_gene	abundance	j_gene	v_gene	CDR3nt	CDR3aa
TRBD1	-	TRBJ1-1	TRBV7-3	TGTGCCAGCGGATTGGGACAGAGGAACACTGAAGCTTTCTTT	CASGLGQRNTEAFF
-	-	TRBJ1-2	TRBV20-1	TGCAGTGCTAGAGGCGTGTATGGCTACACCTTC	CSARGVYGYTF
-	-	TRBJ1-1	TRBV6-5	TGTGCCAGCAGTATGACAAAGAACACTGAAGCTTTCTTT	CASSMTKNTEAFF
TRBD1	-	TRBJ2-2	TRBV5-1	TGCGCCAGCAGCAGACAGGGAGACCCCACCGGGGAGCTGTTTTTT	CASSRQGDPTGELFF
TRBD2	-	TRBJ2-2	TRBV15	TGTGCCACCAGCAGAGAACTAGCGCCGAACACCGGGGAGCTGTTTTTT	CATSRELAPNTGELFF
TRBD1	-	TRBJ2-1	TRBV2	TGTGCCAGCAACCCGGACAGGGTAAATGAGCAGTTCTTC	CASNPDRVNEQFF
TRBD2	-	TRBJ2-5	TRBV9	TGTGCCAGCAGTGAAGCTCTAGCGGTTCAAGAGACCCAGTACTTC	CASSEALAVQETQYF
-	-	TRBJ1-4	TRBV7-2	TGTGCCAGCAGCCCGGACGGGCAGGGGACTGAAAAACTGTTTTTT	CASSPDGQGTEKLFF
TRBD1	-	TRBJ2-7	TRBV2	TGTGCCAGCAGTGAGATAGGACAGGGGGCCTACGAGCAGTACTTC	CASSEIGQGAYEQYF
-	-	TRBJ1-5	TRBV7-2	TGTGCCAGCAGCTTAGGAGAAAGCAATCAGCCCCAGCATTTT	CASSLGESNQPQHF
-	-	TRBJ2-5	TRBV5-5	TGTGCCAGCAGCTTGGACGACAGATACCAAGAGACCCAGTACTTC	CASSLDDRYQETQYF
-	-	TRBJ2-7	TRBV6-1	TGTGCCAGCAGTGAGAGGGTCCAGGTTGGGTACGAGCAGTACTTC	CASSERVQVGYEQYF
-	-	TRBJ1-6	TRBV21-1	TGTGCCAGCAGCGGGAATACAGGGAAAGGGATGGGGATCAATTCACCCCTCCACTTT	CASSGNTGKGMGINSPLHF
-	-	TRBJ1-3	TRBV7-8	TGTGCCAGCAGCGCCCCGGGCTCTGGAAACACCATATATTTT	CASSAPGSGNTIYF
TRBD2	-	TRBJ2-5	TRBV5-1	TGCGCCAGCAGCTTGGCCAGCGGGGGGTTCCAAGAGACCCAGTACTTC	CASSLASGGFQETQYF
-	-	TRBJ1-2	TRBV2	TGTGCCAGCACAAGGGGGAACTATGGCTACACCTTC	CASTRGNYGYTF
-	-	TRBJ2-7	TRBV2	TGTGCCAGCAGTGCCCTGACTACCTACGAGCAGTACTTC	CASSALTTYEQYF
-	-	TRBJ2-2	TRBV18	TGTGCCAGCTCCCTTAGGACAGCGAACACCGGGGAGCTGTTTTTT	CASSLRTANTGELFF
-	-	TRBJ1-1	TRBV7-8	TGTGCCAGCAGCTTAGGTGCGATTATGAACACTGAAGCTTTCTTT	CASSLGAIMNTEAFF
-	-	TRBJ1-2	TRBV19	TGTGCCAGTTCAGACAGGCTCTCGTGGAGTGGCTACACCTTC	CASSDRLSWSGYTF
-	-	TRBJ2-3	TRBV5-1	TGCGCCAGCAGCCCCAAGGGCAGGGGATCAGATACGCAGTATTTT	CASSPKGRGSDTQYF
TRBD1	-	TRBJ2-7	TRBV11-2	TGTGCCAGCAGCTTAGTTAACAGGGGTTCCTACGAGCAGTACTTC	CASSLVNRGSYEQYF
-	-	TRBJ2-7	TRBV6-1	TGTGCCAGCAGTGAATCGATACTTCCCCCCTACGAGCAGTACTTC	CASSESILPPYEQYF
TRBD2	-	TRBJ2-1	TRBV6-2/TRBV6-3	TGTGCCAGCAGTCGACGGTGGCGGGGGGGCCCCAATGAGCAGTTCTTC	CASSRRWRGGPNEQFF
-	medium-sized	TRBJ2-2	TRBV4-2	TGTGCCAGCAGCCAAGGTTACGGGGAGCTGTTTTTT	CASSQGYGELFF
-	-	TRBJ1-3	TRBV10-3	TGTGCCATCAGTGACGGAGGACGGACCTCTGGAAACACCATATATTTT	CAISDGGRTSGNTIYF
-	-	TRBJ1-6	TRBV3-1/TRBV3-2	TGTGCCAGCAGCCACGACCCCTGGAGGACCTATTCACCCCTCCACTTT	CASSHDPWRTYSPLHF
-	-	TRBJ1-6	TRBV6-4	TGTGCCAGCAGTGTCGACCAACAGGGCACCCTCCACTTT	CASSVDQQGTLHF
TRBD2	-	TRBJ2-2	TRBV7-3	TGTGCCAGCAGCAATAGCGGGGGAGCCACCGGGGAGCTGTTTTTT	CASSNSGGATGELFF
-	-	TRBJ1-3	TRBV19	TGTGCCAGTAGTATTTTCATCTCTGGAAACACCATATATTTT	CASSIFISGNTIYF
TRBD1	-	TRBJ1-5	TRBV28	TGTGCCAGCAGTTTAGACAGGGTAGAGCCCCAGCATTTT	CASSLDRVEPQHF
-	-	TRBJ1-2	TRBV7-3	TGTGCCAGCAGCTCCCCGGGGAGGACTTTGGATGGCTACACCTTC	CASSSPGRTLDGYTF
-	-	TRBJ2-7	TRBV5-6	TGTGCCAGCAGCTTGGATTCGGAGCAGTACTTC	CASSLDSEQYF
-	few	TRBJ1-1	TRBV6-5	TGTGCCAGCAGCAACGGGGGACCTGAAGCTTTCTTT	CASSNGGPEAFF
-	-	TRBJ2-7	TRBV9	TGTGCCAGCAGCGCCGGAGGAGCCCCCACTCCCTACGAGCAGTACTTC	CASSAGGAPTPYEQYF
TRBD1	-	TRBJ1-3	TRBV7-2	TGTGCCAGCAGCTTAGTAAGCCGACAGGGGGGAGGAAACACCATATATTTT	CASSLVSRQGGGNTIYF
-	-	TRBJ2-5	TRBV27	TGTGCCAGCAGTTGTTCAGGGGACCAAGAGACCCAGTACTTC	CASSCSGDQETQYF
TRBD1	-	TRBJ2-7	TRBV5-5	TGTGCCAGCAGCCCCCAGGGGGTGAGGATCTACGAGCAGTACTTC	CASSPQGVRIYEQYF
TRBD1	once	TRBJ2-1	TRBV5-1	TGCGCCAGCAGCCTACAGGGGACGGGTATGAGTGAGCAGTTCTTC	CASSLQGTGMSEQFF
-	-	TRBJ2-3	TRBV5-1	TGCGCCAGCAGCCCCTCGAGGGACTGGATTACAGATACGCAGTATTTT	CASSPSRDWITDTQYF
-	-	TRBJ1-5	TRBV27	TGTGCCAGCAGGACACAGGGCTGGGGCCAGCCCCAGCATTTT	CASRTQGWGQPQHF
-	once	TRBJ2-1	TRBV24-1	TGTGCCACCAGTGATCCCACTAGCTTACGCACCAATGAGCAGTTCTTC	CATSDPTSLRTNEQFF
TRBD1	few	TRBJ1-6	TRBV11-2	TGTGCCAGCAGCTTTAACAGGGGTGGATCCTATAATTCACCCCTCCACTTT	CASSFNRGGSYNSPLHF
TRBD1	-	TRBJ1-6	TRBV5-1	TGCGCCAGCAGCCCGAACAGGGGCGACTATAATTCACCCCTCCACTTT	CASSPNRGDYNSPLHF
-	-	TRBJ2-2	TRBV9	TGTGCCAGCAGCCCCGGGGATTATAGGGGGGAGCTGTTTTTT	CASSPGDYRGELFF
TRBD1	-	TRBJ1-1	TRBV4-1	TGCGCCAGCAGCCAAAAGGGACCGGGACAGGGCTTCTTCGTAGTTGAAGCTTTCTTT	CASSQKGPGQGFFVVEAFF
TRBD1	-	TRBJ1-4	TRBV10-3	TGTGCCATCAGTGAGACACAGGGGGCTGGTGAAAAACTGTTTTTT	CAISETQGAGEKLFF
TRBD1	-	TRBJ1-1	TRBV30	TGTGCCTGGGCGGACAGGGAAGCTTTCTTT	CAWADREAFF
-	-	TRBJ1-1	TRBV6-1	TGTGCCAGCAGTGAGGCAGGGCCGAACACTGAAGCTTTCTTT	CASSEAGPNTEAFF
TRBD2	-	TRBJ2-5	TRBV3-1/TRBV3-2	TGTGCCAGCAGCCACCTAGCGGGGCGAGAGACCCAGTACTTC	CASSHLAGRETQYF
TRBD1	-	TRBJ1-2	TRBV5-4	TGTGCCAGCAGCTTGGGGGTAAGGGGGCGCGATGGCTACACCTTC	CASSLGVRGRDGYTF